Listed below are T cell receptor beta chains from one sample, sequenced in a study of T cells expressing NK-cell markers. For each CDR3 protein, TCRdb gives one entry from its re-call of the 5' RACE reads, without DNA. The sample totals roughly 420,000 distinct CDR3 sequences; its top ten clones hold 7.3%. The sequencing sample was made of blood T cells: a sorted CD56 or NKG2C T cell subset, CD4+ or CD8+ T cells, or bulk PBMC T cells (not recorded which). The receptors originated from a woman aged 18 to 75 in good health. CDR3s include the opening cysteine and the closing phenylalanine or tryptophan. Fields, in order: J gene, V gene, CDR3 protein.

TRBJ2-2	TRBV11-2	CASSLPPNTGELFF
TRBJ2-4	TRBV12-3/TRBV12-4	CASSLAGDLEYF
TRBJ1-2	TRBV12-3/TRBV12-4	CASSPIGQGRTYGYTF
TRBJ2-6	TRBV6-4	CASSRRQGVGTGESSGANVLTF
TRBJ1-6	TRBV5-1	CATNRRHPDSPLHF
TRBJ2-1	TRBV7-2	CASGRTVSYNEQFF
TRBJ2-3	TRBV12-3/TRBV12-4	CASSPSGRAYGDTQYF
TRBJ2-4	TRBV30	CAWTPRLQIAKNIQYF
TRBJ2-1	TRBV20-1	CSASRPSGGPSNEQFF
TRBJ2-3	TRBV20-1	CSARVLGISTDTQYF
TRBJ1-5	TRBV7-8	CASSLLGGRGQPQHF
TRBJ2-1	TRBV2	CASRDSASNEQFF
TRBJ1-1	TRBV20-1	CSAPDRGRGTEAFF
TRBJ1-2	TRBV7-2	CASSSTFNYGYTF
TRBJ2-5	TRBV7-9	CASSVGLAGVGETQYF
TRBJ1-3	TRBV12-3/TRBV12-4	CASTLHSSGNTIYF
TRBJ2-2	TRBV6-2/TRBV6-3	CASTLPRTGTGELFF
TRBJ1-6	TRBV6-1	CASSKLTTVSPLHF
TRBJ2-7	TRBV7-8	CASSLPRQGGSSYEQYF
TRBJ1-2	TRBV28	CASSFPLGSGSYTF
TRBJ2-5	TRBV4-3	CASSQGGLGKTQYF
TRBJ2-7	TRBV6-2/TRBV6-3	CASRAGGPHYEQYF
TRBJ2-7	TRBV29-1	CSARTYSYEQYF
TRBJ1-5	TRBV3-1	CASSHSNRGRNNQPQHF
TRBJ1-4	TRBV7-2	CASSIRGSNEKLFF
TRBJ2-5	TRBV19	CASSRGTSQETQYF
TRBJ1-2	TRBV6-2/TRBV6-3	CASSYRDGPNYGYTF
TRBJ2-1	TRBV5-1	CASSLVGSRSYNEQFF
TRBJ2-1	TRBV9	CASSVGWKGYEQFF
TRBJ1-6	TRBV9	CASSEIDRRYNSPLHF
TRBJ2-5	TRBV21-1	CASSNLSGEETQYF